This section outlines one T cell receptor beta chain sequence together with its context. This sample was included in a study of shared clonotypes between healthy human individuals. About the study: Every donor yielded three CD4 naive, three CD4 memory, two CD8 naive and one CD8 memory plate.

The CDR3 is 13 residues long. Per the germline V gene, CDR1 is SGHRS and CDR2 is YFSETQ. Trimming shortened V by 4 bases and J by 5 bases, and 12 bases separated the two germline ends. A CD45RA+ naive subset and a CD45RA-negative memory subset were split from CD4+ cells. Repertoires were generated with immunoSEQ multiplex PCR, while TCRdb's copy carries only in-frame clones and drops some. The table includes about 2 million clones, 85% to 95% detected once. Sequenced input: naive CD4+ T cells sorted from blood. Sample subset: CD45RA+ positively selected. This sequence joins TRBV5-1 and TRBJ2-5; D is tentatively TRBD1 or TRBD2 (5 bases each). This receptor was identified in a man aged 18 to 35 in good health. CDR3 DNA: TGCGCCAGCAGCACTTGGGGGTATGAGACCCAGTACTTC. Amino acid sequence: CASSTWGYETQYF.